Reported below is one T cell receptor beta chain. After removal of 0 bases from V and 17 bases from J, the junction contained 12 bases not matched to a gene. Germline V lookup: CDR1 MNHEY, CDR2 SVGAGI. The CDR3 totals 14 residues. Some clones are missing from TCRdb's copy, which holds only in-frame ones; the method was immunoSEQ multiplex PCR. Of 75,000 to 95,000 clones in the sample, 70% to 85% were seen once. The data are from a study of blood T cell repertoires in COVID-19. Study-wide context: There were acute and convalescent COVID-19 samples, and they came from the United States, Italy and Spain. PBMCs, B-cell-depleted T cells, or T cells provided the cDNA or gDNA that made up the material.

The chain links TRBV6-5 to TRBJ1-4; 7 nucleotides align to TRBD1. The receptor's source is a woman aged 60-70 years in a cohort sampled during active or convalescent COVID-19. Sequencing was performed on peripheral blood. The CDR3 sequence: CASSYSMGSGQVFF. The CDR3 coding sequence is TGTGCCAGCAGTTACTCGATGGGGTCAGGACAGGTCTTTTTT.